One and the same sample provided the 2 T cell receptor beta chains below, sequenced in a study of radiation and T cells in renal cell carcinoma (dated by TCRdb to about 2020). The method behind the library was the immunoSEQ multiplex PCR assay. TCRdb re-hosts the immuneACCESS table, in-frame sequences only. Its copies lack some clones; in the studies checked, an unresolved V gene accounts for under half of them, and the cause for the rest is not known. The sample contains around 15,000 clones, roughly 50% of them found a single time. The ten largest clones add up to around 43% of the sample. Taken with the paper, the label for time point translates to: tumor resected at nephrectomy. This specimen's treatment or condition label, interpreted: 15 Gy SBRT to primary tumor, nephrectomy 4 weeks later. This specimen was tumor tissue, taken from a patient whose treatment included radiotherapy and nephrectomy. These receptors came from a woman in her sixties with renal cell carcinoma.

The V and J genes are TRBV4-3 and TRBJ2-7, with D unclear. This CDR3 comprises 16 residues. V was trimmed by 2 bases and J by 3 bases, leaving 17 bases between them. Germline V gene lookup returns CDR1 LGHNA and CDR2 YSLEER. CDR3 DNA sequence: TGCGCCAGCAGCCAACCTCACTCCGCTCCCCTCTACGAGCAGTACTTC. Amino acids: CASSQPHSAPLYEQYF.

The V and J genes are TRBV4-1 and TRBJ1-2; 11 bases line up with TRBD1. This CDR3 comprises 17 residues. Germline trimming cut 3 bases from V and 2 bases from J; bases unmatched to any gene: 8. Germline V gives CDR1 MGHRA, CDR2 YSYEKL. CDR3 in amino acids: CASSQGGQGAENYGYTF. The CDR3, as DNA: TGCGCCAGCAGCCAGGGCGGACAGGGGGCGGAAAACTATGGCTACACCTTC.